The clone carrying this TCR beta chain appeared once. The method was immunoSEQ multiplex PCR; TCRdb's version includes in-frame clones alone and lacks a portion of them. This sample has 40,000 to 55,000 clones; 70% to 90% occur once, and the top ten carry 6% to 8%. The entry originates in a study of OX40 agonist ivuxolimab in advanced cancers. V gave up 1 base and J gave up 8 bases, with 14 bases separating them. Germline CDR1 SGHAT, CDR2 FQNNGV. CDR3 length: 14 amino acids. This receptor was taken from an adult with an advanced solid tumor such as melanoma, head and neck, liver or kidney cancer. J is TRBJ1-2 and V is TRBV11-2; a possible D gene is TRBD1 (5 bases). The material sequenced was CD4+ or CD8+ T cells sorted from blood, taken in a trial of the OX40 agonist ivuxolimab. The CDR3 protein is CASSLAGTDGGYTF. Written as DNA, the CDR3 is TGTGCCAGCAGCTTAGCGGGGACCGATGGAGGCTACACCTTC. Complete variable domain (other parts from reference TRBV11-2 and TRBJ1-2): EAGVAQSPRYKIIEKRQSVAFWCNPISGHATLYWYQQILGQGPKLLIQFQNNGVVDDSQLPKDRFSAERLKGVDSTLKIQPAKLEDSAVYLCASSLAGTDGGYTFGSGTRLTVV.